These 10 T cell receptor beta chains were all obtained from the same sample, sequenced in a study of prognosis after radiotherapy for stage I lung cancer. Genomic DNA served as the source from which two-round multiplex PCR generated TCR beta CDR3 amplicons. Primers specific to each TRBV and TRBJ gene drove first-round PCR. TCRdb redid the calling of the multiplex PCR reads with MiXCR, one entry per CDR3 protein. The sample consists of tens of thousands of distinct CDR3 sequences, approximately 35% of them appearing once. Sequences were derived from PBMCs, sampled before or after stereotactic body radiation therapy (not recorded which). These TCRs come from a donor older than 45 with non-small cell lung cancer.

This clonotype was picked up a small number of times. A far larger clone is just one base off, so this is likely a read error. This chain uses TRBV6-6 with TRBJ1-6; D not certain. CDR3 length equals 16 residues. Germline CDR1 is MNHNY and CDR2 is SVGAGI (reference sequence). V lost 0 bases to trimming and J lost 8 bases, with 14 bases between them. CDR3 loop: CASSYSIRAGYSPLHF. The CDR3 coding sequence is TGTGCCAGCAGTTACTCGATAAGGGCAGGCTATTCACCCCTCCACTTT.

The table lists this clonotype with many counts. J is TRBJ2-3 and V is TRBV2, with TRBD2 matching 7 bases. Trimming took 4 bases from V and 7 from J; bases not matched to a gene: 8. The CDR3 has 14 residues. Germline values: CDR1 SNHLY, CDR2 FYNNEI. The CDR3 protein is CASSGLAETNTQYF. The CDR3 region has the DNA TGTGCCAGCAGTGGGCTAGCGGAGACTAATACGCAGTATTTT.

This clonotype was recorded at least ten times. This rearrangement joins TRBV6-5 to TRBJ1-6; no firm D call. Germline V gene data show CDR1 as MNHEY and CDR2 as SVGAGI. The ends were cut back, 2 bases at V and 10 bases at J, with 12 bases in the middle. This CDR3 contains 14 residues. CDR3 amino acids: CASSYARSKSPLHF. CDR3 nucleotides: TGTGCCAGCAGTTACGCCCGGTCCAAGTCACCCCTCCACTTT.

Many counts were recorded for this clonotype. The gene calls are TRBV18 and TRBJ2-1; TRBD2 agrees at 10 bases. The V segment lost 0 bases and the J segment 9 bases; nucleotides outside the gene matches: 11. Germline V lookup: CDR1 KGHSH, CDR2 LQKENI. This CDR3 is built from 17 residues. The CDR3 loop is CASSPPSSGRGISEQFF. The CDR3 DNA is TGTGCCAGCTCACCACCGTCGAGCGGGAGGGGGATAAGTGAGCAGTTCTTC.

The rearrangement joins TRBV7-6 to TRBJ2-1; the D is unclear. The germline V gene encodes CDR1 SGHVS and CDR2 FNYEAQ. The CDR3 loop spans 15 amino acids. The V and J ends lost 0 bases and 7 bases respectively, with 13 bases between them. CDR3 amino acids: CASSLAFSVVNEQFF. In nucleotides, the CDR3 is TGTGCCAGCAGCTTAGCTTTTAGTGTGGTAAATGAGCAGTTCTTC.

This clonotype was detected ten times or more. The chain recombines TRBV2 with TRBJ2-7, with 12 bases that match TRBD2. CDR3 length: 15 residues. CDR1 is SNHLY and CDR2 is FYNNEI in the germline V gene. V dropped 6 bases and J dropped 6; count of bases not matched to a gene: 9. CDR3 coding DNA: TGTGCCAGCAGCTCCATGCTAGCGGGAGGGCGCGAGCAGTACTTC. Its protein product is CASSSMLAGGREQYF.

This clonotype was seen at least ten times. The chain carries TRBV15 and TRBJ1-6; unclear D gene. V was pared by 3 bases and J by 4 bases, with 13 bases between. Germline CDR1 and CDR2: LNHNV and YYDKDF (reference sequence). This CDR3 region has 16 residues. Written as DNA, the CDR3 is TGTGCCACCAGCAGTGCATCGGACCCGTATAATTCACCCCTCCACTTT. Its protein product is CATSSASDPYNSPLHF.

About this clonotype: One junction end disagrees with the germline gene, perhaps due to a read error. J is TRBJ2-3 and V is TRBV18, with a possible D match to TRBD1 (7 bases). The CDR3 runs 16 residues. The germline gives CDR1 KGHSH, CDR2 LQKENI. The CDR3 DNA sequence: TGTGCCAGCTCACTGCGAGTATCGGAGGGGACAGATACGCATTATTTT. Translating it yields CASSLRVSEGTDTHYF.

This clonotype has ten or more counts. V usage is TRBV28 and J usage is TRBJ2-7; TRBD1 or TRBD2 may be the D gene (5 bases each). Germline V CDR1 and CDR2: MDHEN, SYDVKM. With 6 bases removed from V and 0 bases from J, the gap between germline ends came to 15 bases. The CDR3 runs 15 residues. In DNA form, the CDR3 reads TGTGCCAGCAGACCCGGGACGGGAAGCTCCTACGAGCAGTACTTC. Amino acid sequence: CASRPGTGSSYEQYF.

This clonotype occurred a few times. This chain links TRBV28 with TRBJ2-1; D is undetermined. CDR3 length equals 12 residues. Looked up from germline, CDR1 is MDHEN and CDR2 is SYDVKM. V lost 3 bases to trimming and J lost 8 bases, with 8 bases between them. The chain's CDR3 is CASSFSKDEQFF. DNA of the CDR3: TGTGCCAGCAGTTTCAGTAAGGATGAGCAGTTCTTC.